The 12 T cell receptor beta chains listed next were all sequenced from one sample in a study of blood T cell repertoires in COVID-19. The method was immunoSEQ multiplex PCR; TCRdb's version includes in-frame clones alone and lacks a portion of them. The profile shows some 56,000 clones, approximately 81% of them singletons. Sequencing used peripheral blood. These receptors were taken from a woman of 80 years or more with active or convalescent COVID-19.

This rearrangement joins TRBV5-6 to TRBJ2-3, with 10 bases matching TRBD1. Trimming cost V 2 bases and J 4 bases; bases outside gene matches: 10. The V gene's germline CDR1 is SGHDT and CDR2 YYEEEE. The CDR3 is made up of 17 amino acids. CDR3: CASSFFAPGQGSDTQYF. The CDR3 nucleotides are TGTGCCAGCAGCTTTTTTGCCCCGGGACAGGGGTCAGATACGCAGTATTTT.

The chain links TRBV3-1 (or the pseudogene TRBV3-2) to TRBJ1-1, with D uncertain. This CDR3 is built from 14 residues. Trimming cost V 1 base and J 4 bases, with 10 bases left between them. CDR1 and CDR2 from the germline V gene are LGHDT and YNNKEL (reference sequence). CDR3 sequence (DNA): TGTGCCAGCAGCCAAGGGAGCAAAGTCACTGAAGCTTTCTTT. It specifies CASSQGSKVTEAFF.

The gene calls are TRBV29-1 and TRBJ2-6; 8 bases agree with TRBD1. V trimming: 7 bases; J trimming: 3 bases; junction bases outside the gene matches: 5. Germline-derived CDR1 and CDR2 are SQVTM and ANQGSEA. CDR3 length: 14 residues. CDR3: CSARTGFGANVLTF. CDR3 nucleotides: TGCAGCGCCCGGACAGGGTTTGGGGCCAACGTCCTGACTTTC.

The genes are TRBV19 and TRBJ2-7, with unresolved D. Trimming stripped 4 bases from V and 1 base from J, with 11 bases between. The CDR3 length is 14 residues. Germline CDR1 and CDR2: LNHDA and SQIVND (reference sequence). The CDR3 bases are TGTGCCAGTAGTACCGGGTCCAGATCCTACGAGCAGTACTTC. This gives the protein CASSTGSRSYEQYF.

This chain joins TRBV2 and TRBJ1-4; 7 positions match TRBD1. The junction had 4 bases not matched to a gene; V was cut back by 1 base and J by 8 bases. This CDR3 is built from 14 residues. Germline V CDR1 and CDR2: SNHLY, FYNNEI. CDR3 sequence: CASSEGQGSEKLFF. The CDR3 nucleotides are TGTGCCAGCAGTGAAGGACAGGGAAGCGAAAAACTGTTTTTT. The whole variable domain, remainder taken from reference TRBV2 and TRBJ1-4, is EPEVTQTPSHQVTQMGQEVILRCVPISNHLYFYWYRQILGQKVEFLVSFYNNEISEKSEIFDDQFSVERPDGSNFTLKIRSTKLEDSAMYFCASSEGQGSEKLFFGSGTQLSVL.

The rearrangement uses TRBV11-2 and TRBJ1-3; tentatively, D is TRBD1 (5 bases). The CDR3 covers 15 residues. The V end lost 5 bases, the J end lost 0 bases, and 11 bases lay between the germline ends. Germline V gene data show CDR1 as SGHAT and CDR2 as FQNNGV. The CDR3 DNA reads TGTGCCAGCAGCCCTACGGACATCTCTGGAAACACCATATATTTT. Its translation is CASSPTDISGNTIYF.

This sequence joins TRBV7-2 and TRBJ2-5; 13 nucleotides line up with TRBD2. Germline CDR1 reads SGHTA; CDR2 reads FQGNSA. Germline trimming cut 5 bases from V and 4 bases from J; bases unmatched to any gene: 7. The CDR3 extends over 16 amino acids. CDR3 in amino acids: CASSRGLAGARETQYF. CDR3 nucleotides: TGTGCCAGCAGCCGCGGACTAGCGGGGGCGCGAGAGACCCAGTACTTC.

The chain is built from TRBV10-3 and TRBJ2-2; D is uncertain. Germline CDR1 is ENHRY and CDR2 is SYGVKD. V was shortened by 0 bases and J by 5 bases, with 4 bases between the two germline ends. This CDR3 is 13 amino acids long. The CDR3 DNA is TGTGCCATCAGTGAGTCACGGACCGGGGAGCTGTTTTTT. It specifies CAISESRTGELFF.

The chain uses TRBV27 and TRBJ1-4; 7 bases agree with TRBD1. The CDR3 extends over 13 amino acids. Germline values: CDR1 MNHEY, CDR2 SMNVEV (reference sequence). The trim removed 8 bases at V and 7 bases at J, leaving 7 bases unmatched. The CDR3 bases are TGTGCCAGCGGGCCGGGACAGAGTGAAAAACTGTTTTTT. The encoded protein is CASGPGQSEKLFF.

The chain employs TRBV12-3 or TRBV12-4 and TRBJ1-2, with D possibly being TRBD1 (5 bases). CDR3 length: 13 amino acids. V was pared by 3 bases and J by 3 bases, with 8 bases between. DNA for the CDR3: TGTGCCAGCAGTTTCGCGGGGGACTATGGCTACACCTTC. Its protein is CASSFAGDYGYTF.

The CDR3, as DNA: TGTGCCAGCAGTCTAGCGCCCGGGGACGGGGAGCTGTTTTTT. Its translation: CASSLAPGDGELFF. The chain couples TRBV2 to TRBJ2-2, with a tentative D call TRBD2 (6 bases). CDR1 SNHLY and CDR2 FYNNEI come from the germline V gene. The V gene lost 5 bases and the J gene lost 7 bases, with 14 bases spanning the gap. The CDR3 is made up of 14 amino acids. Drawing the rest from reference TRBV2 and TRBJ2-2, the complete variable domain is EPEVTQTPSHQVTQMGQEVILRCVPISNHLYFYWYRQILGQKVEFLVSFYNNEISEKSEIFDDQFSVERPDGSNFTLKIRSTKLEDSAMYFCASSLAPGDGELFFGEGSRLTVL.

V is TRBV2 and J is TRBJ2-1, with 10 positions matching TRBD2. Germline CDR1 SNHLY, CDR2 FYNNEI. The CDR3 runs to 15 residues. Trimming removed 6 bases from V and 7 bases from J; junction bases left unmatched: 9. CDR3 loop: CASRISSGGPNEQFF. CDR3 in DNA: TGTGCCAGCAGGATTTCTAGCGGGGGTCCGAATGAGCAGTTCTTC.